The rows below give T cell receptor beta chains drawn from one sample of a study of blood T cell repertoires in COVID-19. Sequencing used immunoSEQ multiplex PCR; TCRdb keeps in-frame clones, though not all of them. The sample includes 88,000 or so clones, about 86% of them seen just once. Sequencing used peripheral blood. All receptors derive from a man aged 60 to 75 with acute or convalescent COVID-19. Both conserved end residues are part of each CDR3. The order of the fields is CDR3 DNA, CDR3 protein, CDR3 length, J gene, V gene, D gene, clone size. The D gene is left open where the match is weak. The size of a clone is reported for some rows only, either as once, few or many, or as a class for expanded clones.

CDR3 DNA: TGTGCCAGTAGTCGGGCCGGTGGGAGCTATGGCTACACCTTC
CDR3 protein: CASSRAGGSYGYTF
CDR3 length: 14
J gene: TRBJ1-2
V gene: TRBV19
D gene: NA
clone size: NA

CDR3 DNA: TGTGCCAGCAGTACATCTGGGGCCAACGTCCTGACTTTC
CDR3 protein: CASSTSGANVLTF
CDR3 length: 13
J gene: TRBJ2-6
V gene: TRBV12-3/TRBV12-4
D gene: NA
clone size: few

CDR3 DNA: TGTGCCAGCAGTTACGGGCAGATTTACGAGCAGTACTTC
CDR3 protein: CASSYGQIYEQYF
CDR3 length: 13
J gene: TRBJ2-7
V gene: TRBV6-2/TRBV6-3
D gene: NA
clone size: NA

CDR3 DNA: TGTGCCAGCAGCCAAGGTGGAGAGAACACTGAAGCTTTCTTT
CDR3 protein: CASSQGGENTEAFF
CDR3 length: 14
J gene: TRBJ1-1
V gene: TRBV3-1/TRBV3-2
D gene: NA
clone size: NA

CDR3 DNA: TGTGCCAGCAAGAGGGTCGGGGAGCTGTTTTTT
CDR3 protein: CASKRVGELFF
CDR3 length: 11
J gene: TRBJ2-2
V gene: TRBV28
D gene: NA
clone size: few

CDR3 DNA: TGTGCCAGCAGTTTAGGCAGGAATAATTCACCCCTCCACTTT
CDR3 protein: CASSLGRNNSPLHF
CDR3 length: 14
J gene: TRBJ1-6
V gene: TRBV28
D gene: NA
clone size: few

CDR3 DNA: TGTGCCTGGAGTCTGCTAACGGGCTACAATGAGCAGTTCTTC
CDR3 protein: CAWSLLTGYNEQFF
CDR3 length: 14
J gene: TRBJ2-1
V gene: TRBV30
D gene: NA
clone size: NA

CDR3 DNA: TGTGCCAGCAGTACCCGGACAGGCGGAGCAGATACGCAGTATTTT
CDR3 protein: CASSTRTGGADTQYF
CDR3 length: 15
J gene: TRBJ2-3
V gene: TRBV6-5
D gene: TRBD1
clone size: NA

CDR3 DNA: TGTGCCAGCTGTCCCACAGGGTACGAGCAGTACTTC
CDR3 protein: CASCPTGYEQYF
CDR3 length: 12
J gene: TRBJ2-7
V gene: TRBV2
D gene: NA
clone size: NA

CDR3 DNA: TGTGCCAGCAGTGAACGGCAGGGGCTGGGTACTAATGAAAAACTGTTTTTT
CDR3 protein: CASSERQGLGTNEKLFF
CDR3 length: 17
J gene: TRBJ1-4
V gene: TRBV2
D gene: NA
clone size: NA

CDR3 DNA: TGTGCCAGCAGCTTAGGGACAGGGAGAAACGGCTACACCTTC
CDR3 protein: CASSLGTGRNGYTF
CDR3 length: 14
J gene: TRBJ1-2
V gene: TRBV11-2
D gene: TRBD1
clone size: NA

CDR3 DNA: TGTGCCTGGAGTGTTGGAGTCTTAACCTACGAGCAGTACTTC
CDR3 protein: CAWSVGVLTYEQYF
CDR3 length: 14
J gene: TRBJ2-7
V gene: TRBV30
D gene: NA
clone size: NA

CDR3 DNA: TGTGCCAGCAGCGTAGAACTTCGGGCTAGCGGGACCCACAATGAGCAGTTCTTC
CDR3 protein: CASSVELRASGTHNEQFF
CDR3 length: 18
J gene: TRBJ2-1
V gene: TRBV9
D gene: TRBD2
clone size: NA

CDR3 DNA: TGTGCCAGCAGCTCCATTACAGGGTTCTCTGGGGCCAACGTCCTGACTTTC
CDR3 protein: CASSSITGFSGANVLTF
CDR3 length: 17
J gene: TRBJ2-6
V gene: TRBV7-9
D gene: NA
clone size: NA

CDR3 DNA: TGTGCCACCAGCAGAGCTCAGGGTGGAAACACCATATATTTT
CDR3 protein: CATSRAQGGNTIYF
CDR3 length: 14
J gene: TRBJ1-3
V gene: TRBV15
D gene: NA
clone size: NA

CDR3 DNA: TGTGCCAGTACCGGACAGGCTAACTATGGCTACACCTTC
CDR3 protein: CASTGQANYGYTF
CDR3 length: 13
J gene: TRBJ1-2
V gene: TRBV19
D gene: TRBD1
clone size: NA

CDR3 DNA: TGTGCCAGCAGTGAAGGGGCGGGAAACGGCCAAGAGACCCAGTACTTC
CDR3 protein: CASSEGAGNGQETQYF
CDR3 length: 16
J gene: TRBJ2-5
V gene: TRBV2
D gene: NA
clone size: NA

CDR3 DNA: TGTGCCTCGGGCCGTGGGGGACTGGCCAAAAACATTCAGTACTTC
CDR3 protein: CASGRGGLAKNIQYF
CDR3 length: 15
J gene: TRBJ2-4
V gene: TRBV30
D gene: NA
clone size: NA

CDR3 DNA: TGTGCCAGTAGTATTACGGACAGGGGGCGTAGCAATCAGCCCCAGCATTTT
CDR3 protein: CASSITDRGRSNQPQHF
CDR3 length: 17
J gene: TRBJ1-5
V gene: TRBV19
D gene: TRBD1
clone size: NA

CDR3 DNA: TGTGCCAGCAGAAACGCGGCAGGGGCTAGTGACGGCTACACCTTC
CDR3 protein: CASRNAAGASDGYTF
CDR3 length: 15
J gene: TRBJ1-2
V gene: TRBV6-5
D gene: NA
clone size: NA

CDR3 DNA: TGTGCCAGCAGCTTCGGCGGAGGTGATGGGCAGTACTTC
CDR3 protein: CASSFGGGDGQYF
CDR3 length: 13
J gene: TRBJ2-7
V gene: TRBV7-9
D gene: NA
clone size: NA

CDR3 DNA: TGTGCCAGCAGTTCGACAGGGAGCCAAGGCTACACCTTC
CDR3 protein: CASSSTGSQGYTF
CDR3 length: 13
J gene: TRBJ1-2
V gene: TRBV6-5
D gene: TRBD1
clone size: NA

CDR3 DNA: TGTGCCAGCAGTCCTCTAGCGGGGGGCAAGGAGACCCAGTACTTC
CDR3 protein: CASSPLAGGKETQYF
CDR3 length: 15
J gene: TRBJ2-5
V gene: TRBV2
D gene: TRBD2
clone size: NA

CDR3 DNA: TGTGCCAGCAGCTTATCTGAGATGAATCAGCCCCAGCATTTT
CDR3 protein: CASSLSEMNQPQHF
CDR3 length: 14
J gene: TRBJ1-5
V gene: TRBV7-9
D gene: NA
clone size: once

CDR3 DNA: TGCGCCAGCAGGGATAGGATTGGGACAGGTGGCTACACCTTC
CDR3 protein: CASRDRIGTGGYTF
CDR3 length: 14
J gene: TRBJ1-2
V gene: TRBV5-1
D gene: TRBD1
clone size: NA

CDR3 DNA: TGTGCCAGCAGCCCGGAACTAGCGGGGACCTACAATGAGCAGTTCTTC
CDR3 protein: CASSPELAGTYNEQFF
CDR3 length: 16
J gene: TRBJ2-1
V gene: TRBV9
D gene: TRBD2
clone size: NA

CDR3 DNA: TGCAGTGCTAGTATAGGCGGGTACGAGCAGTACTTC
CDR3 protein: CSASIGGYEQYF
CDR3 length: 12
J gene: TRBJ2-7
V gene: TRBV20-1
D gene: NA
clone size: NA

CDR3 DNA: TGTGCCAGCAGCGTAACAGGGAGCACAGATACGCAGTATTTT
CDR3 protein: CASSVTGSTDTQYF
CDR3 length: 14
J gene: TRBJ2-3
V gene: TRBV9
D gene: NA
clone size: NA

CDR3 DNA: TGCAGCGTTGAGAGGTCTCCTAATGAAAAACTGTTTTTT
CDR3 protein: CSVERSPNEKLFF
CDR3 length: 13
J gene: TRBJ1-4
V gene: TRBV29-1
D gene: NA
clone size: NA

CDR3 DNA: TGTGCCTGGAGTCGGGGGGGAGGGGCAGATACGCAGTATTTT
CDR3 protein: CAWSRGGGADTQYF
CDR3 length: 14
J gene: TRBJ2-3
V gene: TRBV30
D gene: TRBD2
clone size: NA

CDR3 DNA: TGTGCCAGCAGTGACGCTACACGACAGGGGGCGCGCGGGGAGCTGTTTTTT
CDR3 protein: CASSDATRQGARGELFF
CDR3 length: 17
J gene: TRBJ2-2
V gene: TRBV6-4
D gene: TRBD1
clone size: NA

CDR3 DNA: TGCGCCAGCAGCTTGGCCCGAGATGGCTACACCTTC
CDR3 protein: CASSLARDGYTF
CDR3 length: 12
J gene: TRBJ1-2
V gene: TRBV5-1
D gene: NA
clone size: NA

CDR3 DNA: TGTGCCAGCAGGCAGGGTTCGGAGTCTGGAAACACCATATATTTT
CDR3 protein: CASRQGSESGNTIYF
CDR3 length: 15
J gene: TRBJ1-3
V gene: TRBV6-5
D gene: NA
clone size: once

CDR3 DNA: TGTGCCTGGAGTTCCGGACAGGGAGGTGGCTACGAGCAGTACTTC
CDR3 protein: CAWSSGQGGGYEQYF
CDR3 length: 15
J gene: TRBJ2-7
V gene: TRBV30
D gene: TRBD1
clone size: NA

CDR3 DNA: TGTGCCAGTAGTATCTCGACAGGATACACTGAAGCTTTCTTT
CDR3 protein: CASSISTGYTEAFF
CDR3 length: 14
J gene: TRBJ1-1
V gene: TRBV19
D gene: NA
clone size: NA

CDR3 DNA: TGTGCCAGCAGTTACCAGACTAGCGGGGGGACTCCACGGACGGGGGCCAACGTCCTGACTTTC
CDR3 protein: CASSYQTSGGTPRTGANVLTF
CDR3 length: 21
J gene: TRBJ2-6
V gene: TRBV6-2/TRBV6-3
D gene: TRBD2
clone size: NA

CDR3 DNA: TGTGCCAGCAGTACATCCCTCCGATGGGGGGGGCCTTGCACAGATACGCAGTATTTT
CDR3 protein: CASSTSLRWGGPCTDTQYF
CDR3 length: 19
J gene: TRBJ2-3
V gene: TRBV21-1
D gene: NA
clone size: once

CDR3 DNA: TGTGCTAGTGGTTTAGGGACAGGTAGAAATTCACCCCTCCACTTT
CDR3 protein: CASGLGTGRNSPLHF
CDR3 length: 15
J gene: TRBJ1-6
V gene: TRBV12-5
D gene: TRBD1
clone size: NA

CDR3 DNA: TGTGCCAGCACCGAACCTGGCCGCCGCGAGCAGTACTTC
CDR3 protein: CASTEPGRREQYF
CDR3 length: 13
J gene: TRBJ2-7
V gene: TRBV6-5
D gene: NA
clone size: NA

CDR3 DNA: TGCAGCGTTGATATCGCCAGGGGCAATGAGCAGTTCTTC
CDR3 protein: CSVDIARGNEQFF
CDR3 length: 13
J gene: TRBJ2-1
V gene: TRBV29-1
D gene: NA
clone size: few

CDR3 DNA: TGTGCCAGTAGGCAACTAGCGGGGGACTACAATGAGCAGTTCTTC
CDR3 protein: CASRQLAGDYNEQFF
CDR3 length: 15
J gene: TRBJ2-1
V gene: TRBV19
D gene: TRBD2
clone size: NA

CDR3 DNA: TGTGCCAGCAGCTCTGACCAACAGCTTACTCCTGGAAACACCATATATTTT
CDR3 protein: CASSSDQQLTPGNTIYF
CDR3 length: 17
J gene: TRBJ1-3
V gene: TRBV11-2
D gene: NA
clone size: NA

CDR3 DNA: TGCAGCGTTGAAGATGGGGGCCTAGCAGGGGACTATGGCTACACCTTC
CDR3 protein: CSVEDGGLAGDYGYTF
CDR3 length: 16
J gene: TRBJ1-2
V gene: TRBV29-1
D gene: NA
clone size: few

CDR3 DNA: TGTGCCAGCAGTTACTCGACAACAGTAGGTGGCTACACCTTC
CDR3 protein: CASSYSTTVGGYTF
CDR3 length: 14
J gene: TRBJ1-2
V gene: TRBV6-5
D gene: NA
clone size: few

CDR3 DNA: TGTGCCAGCAGTATAGGGGCAGGGATCTTCTTC
CDR3 protein: CASSIGAGIFF
CDR3 length: 11
J gene: TRBJ1-2
V gene: TRBV6-5
D gene: NA
clone size: NA

CDR3 DNA: TGTGCCTGGAGTGTAGCGGGGGGTAGGGTTAATGAAAAACTGTTTTTT
CDR3 protein: CAWSVAGGRVNEKLFF
CDR3 length: 16
J gene: TRBJ1-4
V gene: TRBV30
D gene: NA
clone size: NA

CDR3 DNA: TGTGCCAGTAGCCTACATCGGACAGGGGGCACTGAAGCTTTCTTT
CDR3 protein: CASSLHRTGGTEAFF
CDR3 length: 15
J gene: TRBJ1-1
V gene: TRBV19
D gene: TRBD1
clone size: NA

CDR3 DNA: TGTGCCAGCAGCCACCCTTTTCGGTTCTATAATTCACCCCTCCACTTT
CDR3 protein: CASSHPFRFYNSPLHF
CDR3 length: 16
J gene: TRBJ1-6
V gene: TRBV11-2
D gene: NA
clone size: NA

CDR3 DNA: TGCGCCAGCAGCTTGTCCCTAGGACTGGGCGAGCAGTACTTC
CDR3 protein: CASSLSLGLGEQYF
CDR3 length: 14
J gene: TRBJ2-7
V gene: TRBV5-1
D gene: NA
clone size: NA

CDR3 DNA: TGTGCCAGCAGCCACGGGACAGGGCATAATCAGCCCCAGCATTTT
CDR3 protein: CASSHGTGHNQPQHF
CDR3 length: 15
J gene: TRBJ1-5
V gene: TRBV7-9
D gene: TRBD1
clone size: few

CDR3 DNA: TGTGCCAGCAGACGGACAGGGATAGTGACCCAGTACTTC
CDR3 protein: CASRRTGIVTQYF
CDR3 length: 13
J gene: TRBJ2-5
V gene: TRBV12-3/TRBV12-4
D gene: TRBD1
clone size: NA

CDR3 DNA: TGCAGTGCTAGTCCGCCGGTGTCAGGGTATGGCTACACCTTC
CDR3 protein: CSASPPVSGYGYTF
CDR3 length: 14
J gene: TRBJ1-2
V gene: TRBV20-1
D gene: NA
clone size: NA

CDR3 DNA: TGTGCCAGCAGCCCACAAACAGGGATGGGTTCACCCCTCCACTTT
CDR3 protein: CASSPQTGMGSPLHF
CDR3 length: 15
J gene: TRBJ1-6
V gene: TRBV5-6
D gene: NA
clone size: NA